These 20 T cell receptor beta chains came from one sample sequenced in a study of cytomegalovirus exposure and HLA in healthy donors (dated by TCRdb to the late 2010s). Library preparation used the immunoSEQ multiplex PCR assay. A mixture of 60 forward primers for TCR Vbeta segments and 13 reverse primers for TCR Jbeta segments was used in the multiplex PCR. TCRdb carries this immuneACCESS record with in-frame sequences only. Its versions omit some clonotypes, under half of them owing to an unresolved V gene in the studies checked, with the rest unexplained. Here the sample has some 130,000 clones; about 82% occur a single time. The top ten clones comprise about 4.5% of the sample. The specimen sequenced was PBMCs. The source is a man younger than 45 in good health.

To note about this clone: Likely a read error: the CDR3 ends without its conserved phenylalanine or tryptophan. The chain employs TRBV5-4 and TRBJ2-7; D may be TRBD2 (5 bases). The V end lost 4 bases, the J end lost 6 bases, and 17 bases lay between the germline ends. Germline V gives CDR1 SGHNT, CDR2 YYREEE (reference sequence). This CDR3 comprises 14 residues. CDR3 in amino acids: CASSAPGRGGEQYS. The CDR3 DNA reads TGTGCCAGCAGCGCTCCCGGTCGGGGTGGCGAGCAGTACTCC.

This clone was seen once. This chain uses TRBV7-8 with TRBJ1-1; D ambiguous. Germline CDR1 is SGHVS and CDR2 is FQNEAQ. This CDR3 spans 14 amino acids. V lost 5 bases, J lost 1 base, and 11 bases lay in between. CDR3 residues: CASSRGRANTEAFF. The CDR3 DNA reads as TGTGCCAGCAGCCGGGGTCGGGCGAACACTGAAGCTTTCTTT.

This clone was seen just once. This chain uses TRBV28 with TRBJ1-1; the D gene is possibly TRBD1 (5 bases). The CDR3 has 15 amino acids. Trimming cost V 4 bases and J 1 base, with 13 bases left between them. CDR1 MDHEN and CDR2 SYDVKM come from the germline V gene. Here the CDR3 DNA reads TGTGCCAGCAGTTGGGGGGGGACTGGGAACACTGAAGCTTTCTTT. This gives the protein CASSWGGTGNTEAFF. The complete variable domain, with remaining parts taken from reference TRBV28 and TRBJ1-1, reads DVKVTQSSRYLVKRTGEKVFLECVQDMDHENMFWYRQDPGLGLRLIYFSYDVKMKEKGDIPEGYSVSREKKERFSLILESASTNQTSMYLCASSWGGTGNTEAFFGQGTRLTVV.

This sequence joins TRBV9 and TRBJ2-2; 10 positions match TRBD2. The V gene end was trimmed by 0 bases and the J gene end by 7 bases; junction bases not matched to a gene: 6. This CDR3 is 16 amino acids long. Germline CDR1 SGDLS, CDR2 YYNGEE. CDR3 sequence: CASSVGAGGPVGELFF. For the CDR3, the DNA is TGTGCCAGCAGCGTAGGAGCGGGAGGGCCCGTCGGGGAGCTGTTTTTT.

The genes are TRBV7-9 and TRBJ1-1; tentative D call: TRBD1 (6 bases). V was clipped by 2 bases and J by 6 bases, with 13 bases between them. The CDR3 loop spans 14 amino acids. Germline V gene lookup returns CDR1 SEHNR and CDR2 FQNEAQ (reference sequence). In DNA form, the CDR3 reads TGTGCCAGCAGCTTACCGGTTCCAGGGGCTGAAGCTTTCTTT. It specifies CASSLPVPGAEAFF.

This clone was found a few times. The rearrangement links TRBV5-1 to TRBJ2-1, with 9 positions matching TRBD2. V lost 10 bases to trimming and J lost 4 bases; unmatched junction nucleotides: 9. The CDR3 is 14 residues long. Germline lookup yields CDR1 SGHRS and CDR2 YFSETQ. The CDR3 reads CASGRGGVYNEQFF. In DNA, the CDR3 is TGCGCCTCGGGGCGGGGGGGCGTGTACAATGAGCAGTTCTTC.

The chain recombines TRBV18 with TRBJ2-3; D uncertain. Germline loops: CDR1 KGHSH, CDR2 LQKENI. The CDR3 runs 12 residues. V gave up 9 bases and J gave up 4 bases, with 11 bases separating them. CDR3: CASARPADTQYF. As DNA, the CDR3 is TGTGCCAGTGCTAGACCGGCAGATACGCAGTATTTT.

V is TRBV18 and J is TRBJ1-2; 10 bases fit TRBD1. With 4 bases clipped from V and 3 bases from J, the junction kept 17 bases outside the gene matches. CDR3 length: 19 residues. Germline CDR1 reads KGHSH; CDR2 reads LQKENI. The CDR3 coding sequence is TGTGCCAGCTCACTTACATCGACCCCCGGGACAGGGGATCACTATGGCTACACCTTC. Protein sequence: CASSLTSTPGTGDHYGYTF.

The V call is TRBV6-5, the J call TRBJ1-3; no firm D call. CDR3 length equals 15 residues. Deletions cut 7 bases from V and 2 bases from J, with 15 bases between. CDR1 and CDR2 (germline): MNHEY, SVGAGI. In DNA, the CDR3 is TGTGCCAGCACCCAGAGGGCCGGGACTGGAAACACCATATATTTT. This gives the protein CASTQRAGTGNTIYF.

The V and J genes are TRBV5-1 and TRBJ2-3; 7 nucleotides line up with TRBD2. The V and J ends lost 0 bases and 4 bases, in that order; junction bases with no gene match: 8. The CDR3 totals 16 residues. The germline gives CDR1 SGHRS, CDR2 YFSETQ. The CDR3 coding sequence is TGCGCCAGCAGCTTGGGCTCTAGCGGAACTTCAGATACGCAGTATTTT. It yields the protein CASSLGSSGTSDTQYF.

This rearrangement joins TRBV18 to TRBJ2-3; TRBD2 matches 11 bases. CDR1 KGHSH and CDR2 LQKENI come from the germline V gene. The V segment lost 3 bases and the J segment 3 bases; nucleotides outside the gene matches: 5. The CDR3 consists of 16 residues. The CDR3 reads CASSPSASGRTDTQYF. CDR3 coding DNA: TGTGCCAGCTCACCCTCCGCTAGCGGGAGGACAGATACGCAGTATTTT.

The V and J genes are TRBV7-9 and TRBJ2-2, with D perhaps TRBD1 (6 bases). The CDR3 is made up of 14 amino acids. V lost 1 base to trimming and J lost 6 bases, with 9 bases between them. Germline V lookup: CDR1 SEHNR, CDR2 FQNEAQ (reference sequence). In nucleotides, the CDR3 is TGTGCCAGCAGCTTAGGAGGGGGTTCCGGGGAGCTGTTTTTT. It translates to CASSLGGGSGELFF.

The chain carries TRBV9 and TRBJ1-2; a possible D gene is TRBD1 (5 bases). The ends were cut back, 0 bases at V and 3 bases at J, with 9 bases in the middle. The CDR3 has 14 residues. Germline CDR1 reads SGDLS; CDR2 reads YYNGEE. The CDR3 loop is CASSVGGGDYGYTF. The CDR3 region has the DNA TGTGCCAGCAGCGTAGGCGGGGGGGACTATGGCTACACCTTC. The full variable domain, with the rest looked up from reference TRBV9 and TRBJ1-2, is DSGVTQTPKHLITATGQRVTLRCSPRSGDLSVYWYQQSLDQGLQFLIQYYNGEERAKGNILERFSAQQFPDLHSELNLSSLELGDSALYFCASSVGGGDYGYTFGSGTRLTVV.

This chain connects TRBV7-9 to TRBJ2-5; TRBD1 agrees at 9 bases. Germline CDR1 is SEHNR and CDR2 is FQNEAQ (reference sequence). The CDR3 sequence is 18 residues long. Losses at the gene ends were 5 bases for V and 3 bases for J; bases not matched to a gene: 16. The chain's CDR3 is CASSTFRDRVTPKETQYF. The CDR3 DNA sequence: TGTGCCAGCAGCACCTTCCGGGACAGGGTCACCCCTAAAGAGACCCAGTACTTC.

J is TRBJ2-2 and V is TRBV25-1; 12 bases line up with TRBD2. The germline V gene encodes CDR1 MGHDK and CDR2 SYGVNS. CDR3 length: 17 amino acids. J gave up 2 bases and V 2 bases, and 3 bases lay outside the gene matches. The CDR3 DNA reads as TGTGCCAGCAGTGAACCTAGCGGGAGGGCTAACACCGGGGAGCTGTTTTTT. It translates to CASSEPSGRANTGELFF.

DNA for the CDR3: TGTGCCAGTAGTAACCAGGGGGCATACGAGCAGTACTTC. Translating it yields CASSNQGAYEQYF. The V gene is TRBV19, the J gene TRBJ2-7; 8 bases line up with TRBD1. Trimming took 4 bases from V and 4 from J; bases not matched to a gene: 3. The CDR3 consists of 13 residues. The germline V gene has CDR1 LNHDA and CDR2 SQIVND (reference sequence).

Notes on this clone: At one end the junction does not follow the germline gene, possibly because of a read error. The V gene is TRBV7-9, the J gene TRBJ2-7; D perhaps matches TRBD2 (7 bases). The CDR3 loop spans 15 amino acids. Germline-derived CDR1 and CDR2 are SEHNR and FQNEAQ (reference sequence). The CDR3 nucleotides are TGTTCCAGCAGCCCAGGGGCTAGCGGACCTTACGAGCAGTACTTC. This sequence encodes CSSSPGASGPYEQYF.

The rearrangement uses TRBV5-1 and TRBJ2-3; D is unclear. V was shortened by 0 bases and J by 1 base, with 6 bases between the two germline ends. The CDR3 runs 14 residues. Germline V gene data show CDR1 as SGHRS and CDR2 as YFSETQ. The CDR3 nucleotides are TGCGCCAGCAGCTTGGCCCGGGGCACAGATACGCAGTATTTT. It codes for CASSLARGTDTQYF.

The gene calls are TRBV20-1 and TRBJ2-5; tentatively, D is TRBD1 (6 bases). The CDR3 totals 11 residues. With 5 bases removed from V and 8 bases from J, the gap between germline ends came to 12 bases. The germline V gene has CDR1 DFQATT and CDR2 SNEGSKA (reference sequence). The CDR3 loop reads CSAGGPTTQYF. CDR3 in DNA: TGCAGTGCTGGGGGCCCGACAACCCAGTACTTC.

V usage is TRBV28 and J usage is TRBJ1-1; no clear D. Trimming took 6 bases from V and 0 from J, leaving 8 bases between them. There are 13 residues in the CDR3. The germline V gene encodes CDR1 MDHEN and CDR2 SYDVKM. CDR3 in DNA: TGTGCCAGCAGAATTCCAATGAACACTGAAGCTTTCTTT. Translation gives CASRIPMNTEAFF.